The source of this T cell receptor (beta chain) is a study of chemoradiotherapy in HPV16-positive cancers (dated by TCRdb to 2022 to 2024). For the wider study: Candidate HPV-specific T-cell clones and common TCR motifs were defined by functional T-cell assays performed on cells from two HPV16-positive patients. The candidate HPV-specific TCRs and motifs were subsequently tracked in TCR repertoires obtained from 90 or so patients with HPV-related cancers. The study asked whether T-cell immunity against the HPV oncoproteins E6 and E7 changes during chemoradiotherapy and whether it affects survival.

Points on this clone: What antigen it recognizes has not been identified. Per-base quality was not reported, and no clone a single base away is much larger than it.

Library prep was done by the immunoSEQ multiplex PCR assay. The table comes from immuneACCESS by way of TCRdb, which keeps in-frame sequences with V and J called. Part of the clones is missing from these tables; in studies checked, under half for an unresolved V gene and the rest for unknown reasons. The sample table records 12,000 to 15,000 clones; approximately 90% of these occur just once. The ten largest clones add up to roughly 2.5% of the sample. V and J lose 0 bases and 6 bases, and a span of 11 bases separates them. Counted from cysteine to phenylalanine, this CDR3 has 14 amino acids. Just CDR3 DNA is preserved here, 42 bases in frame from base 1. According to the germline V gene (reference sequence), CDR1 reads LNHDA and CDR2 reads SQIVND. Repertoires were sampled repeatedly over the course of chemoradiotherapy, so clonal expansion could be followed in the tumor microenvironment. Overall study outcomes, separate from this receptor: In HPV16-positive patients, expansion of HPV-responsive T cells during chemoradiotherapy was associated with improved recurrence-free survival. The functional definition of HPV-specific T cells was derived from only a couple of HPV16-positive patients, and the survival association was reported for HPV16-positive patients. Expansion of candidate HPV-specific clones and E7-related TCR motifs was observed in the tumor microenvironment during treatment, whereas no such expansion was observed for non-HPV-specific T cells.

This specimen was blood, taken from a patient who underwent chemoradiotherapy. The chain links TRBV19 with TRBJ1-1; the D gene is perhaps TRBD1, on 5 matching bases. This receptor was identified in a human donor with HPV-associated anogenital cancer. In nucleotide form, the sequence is TGTGCCAGTAGTATAGACGTAGGGGTGGCTGAAGCTTTCTTT. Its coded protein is CASSIDVGVAEAFF.